This TCR beta chain was identified during a study of beta chain features in type 1 diabetes. The study, taken as a whole, reports: All four CD4+ subsets from Type 1 diabetes patients carried moderately but significantly shorter TCRB CDR3s.

From germline, CDR1 is KGHSH and CDR2 LQKENI. CDR3 length: 16 amino acids. With 3 bases removed from V and 3 bases from J, the gap between germline ends came to 18 bases. This clone was found a few times. Its specificity is not known. Expressed TCRB transcripts got sequenced, as all isolated RNA was reverse transcribed. Clones were read by immunoSEQ multiplex PCR, and TCRdb kept only the in-frame ones, dropping some. The sample lists hundreds of thousands of clones; approximately 16% were seen once. Material for sequencing was naive CD4+ T cells from blood. The chain has TRBV18 and TRBJ2-7; TRBD2 is a possible D gene (6 bases). The source is a young man with type 1 diabetes. The CDR3 sequence is CASSPGRGGTGYEQYF. CDR3 nucleotides: TGTGCCAGCTCACCGGGACGGGGCGGGACTGGCTACGAGCAGTACTTC.